A single T cell receptor beta chain is shown here with its context. The sample comes from a study of shared clonotypes between healthy human individuals. The CDR3 runs 16 residues. Germline V gene data show CDR1 as SGDLS and CDR2 as YYNGEE. The V and J ends lost 4 bases and 3 bases, in that order; junction bases with no gene match: 6. Positively selected for CCR7, the CD45RO-negative cells used as naive CD8 cells excluded terminally differentiated effector memory CD45RA+ cells. Donors included only healthy HIV-negative adults lacking recent acute infections or vaccinations. Samples underwent the assay at deep level. Generated by immunoSEQ multiplex PCR, the TCRdb table keeps only in-frame clones and is missing some. The repertoire consists of about 2.1 million clones, with about 92% occurring once and the leading ten covering more than 1.5%.

The sample taken for sequencing was naive CD8+ T cells from PBMCs. This chain joins TRBV9 and TRBJ2-1, with 11 bases matching TRBD2. The sequence came from a man aged 18 to 29 in good health. Some clones in this sample may be carry-over from other donors' samples. CDR3 DNA: TGTGCCAGCAGCCCCCCGACTAGCGGGAACTACAATGAGCAGTTCTTC. It specifies CASSPPTSGNYNEQFF.